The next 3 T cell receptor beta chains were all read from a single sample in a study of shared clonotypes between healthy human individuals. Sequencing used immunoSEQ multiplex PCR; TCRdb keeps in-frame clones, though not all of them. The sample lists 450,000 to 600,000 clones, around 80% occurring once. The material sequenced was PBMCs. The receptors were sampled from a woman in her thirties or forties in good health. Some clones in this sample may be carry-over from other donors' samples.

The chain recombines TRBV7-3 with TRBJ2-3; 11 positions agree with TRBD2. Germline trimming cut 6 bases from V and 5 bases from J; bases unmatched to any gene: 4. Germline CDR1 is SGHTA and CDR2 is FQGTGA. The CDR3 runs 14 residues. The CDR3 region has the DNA TGTGCCAGCAGTCGAGGACTAGCGGGAGATACGCAGTATTTT. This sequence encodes CASSRGLAGDTQYF.

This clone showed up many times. CDR3 residues: CASSSGLAGGQETQYF. The CDR3 region has the DNA TGCGCCAGCAGCTCTGGACTAGCGGGAGGACAAGAGACCCAGTACTTC. The chain has TRBV5-1 and TRBJ2-5; 14 bases are a match to TRBD2. Germline V gene lookup returns CDR1 SGHRS and CDR2 YFSETQ. The J segment lost 2 bases and the V segment lost 3 bases, leaving 3 bases of the junction unmatched. The CDR3 is 16 residues long.

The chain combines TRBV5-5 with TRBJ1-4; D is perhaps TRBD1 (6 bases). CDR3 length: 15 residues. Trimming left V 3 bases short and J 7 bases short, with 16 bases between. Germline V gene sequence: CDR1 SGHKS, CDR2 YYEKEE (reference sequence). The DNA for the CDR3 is TGTGCCAGCAGCTGGGAACAGGGCTTTGGTGAAAAACTGTTTTTT. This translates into CASSWEQGFGEKLFF.